The sequence of this T cell receptor (beta chain) was determined in a study of blood T cell repertoires in COVID-19. The wider study: Acute-phase and convalescent COVID-19 samples originated in the United States, Italy and Spain. T cells, B-cell-depleted T cells, or PBMCs provided the cDNA or gDNA that served as material.

The CDR3 loop spans 18 amino acids. Looked up from germline, CDR1 is SEHNR and CDR2 is FQNEAQ (reference sequence). V gave up 4 bases and J gave up 5 bases; unmatched junction bases: 11. In the authors' workflow: Counts of nucleated cells, estimated from reference gene primer amplification, were obtained. Using immunoSEQ multiplex PCR, the repertoire was profiled, and TCRdb retains in-frame clones only, with some absent. The V and J calls and clone size come from that table; D and trimming were worked out from the DNA. The sample contains about 89,000 clones, over 75% of which appear only once. This receptor was identified in a woman aged 80 or over with acute or convalescent COVID-19. Input material: peripheral blood. The V call is TRBV7-9, the J call TRBJ1-6; 10 bases are a match to TRBD1. CDR3 sequence reads: CASSSTGTGDGHNSPLHF. The CDR3 DNA sequence: TGTGCCAGCAGCTCCACCGGGACAGGGGATGGTCATAATTCACCCCTCCACTTT.